This paragraph reports one T cell receptor (beta chain). No antigen is known for it. Trimming removed 6 bases from V and 3 bases from J; junction bases left unmatched: 9. The CDR3 is made up of 15 amino acids. CDR1 and CDR2 from the germline V gene are SGHAT and FQNNGV. Time point meaning: pre-treatment sample, taken before nivolumab and TIL therapy. This sample was taken from a study of TIL therapy for anti-PD-1-resistant metastatic lung cancer. Notes on the study in general: Patients were highly selected, enriched for treatment-naive, never-smoker and oncogene-addicted cases. TIL clonotype persistence in blood showed no apparent association with response.

The libraries were made with immunoSEQ v3. Libraries were sequenced to 2 million to 2.5 million read pairs (survey) or roughly 5-6.5 million (deep). The protocol was immunoSEQ multiplex PCR, while the TCRdb copy is restricted to in-frame clones and leaves out a portion. The table includes about 45,000 clones, 79% detected once. The chain recombines TRBV11-2 with TRBJ2-3; TRBD2 agrees at 7 bases. This specimen consisted of blood, obtained at baseline. The origin of this receptor is a man in his 70s with non-small cell lung cancer. CDR3 sequence reads: CASSQGGSPTDTQYF. The CDR3 region has the DNA TGTGCCAGCAGTCAGGGCGGGAGCCCAACAGATACGCAGTATTTT. Filled out from reference TRBV11-2 and TRBJ2-3, the complete variable domain reads EAGVAQSPRYKIIEKRQSVAFWCNPISGHATLYWYQQILGQGPKLLIQFQNNGVVDDSQLPKDRFSAERLKGVDSTLKIQPAKLEDSAVYLCASSQGGSPTDTQYFGPGTRLTVL.